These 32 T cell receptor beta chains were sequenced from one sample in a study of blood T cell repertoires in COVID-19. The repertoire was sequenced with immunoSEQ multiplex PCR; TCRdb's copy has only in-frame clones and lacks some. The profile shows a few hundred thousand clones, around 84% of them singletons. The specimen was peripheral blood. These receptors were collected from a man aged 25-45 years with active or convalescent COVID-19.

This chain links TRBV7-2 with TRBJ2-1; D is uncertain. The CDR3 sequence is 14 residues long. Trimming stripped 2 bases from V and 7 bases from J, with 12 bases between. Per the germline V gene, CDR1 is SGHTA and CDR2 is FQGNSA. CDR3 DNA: TGTGCCAGCAGCTTATCCCCCACGGTTAATGAGCAGTTCTTC. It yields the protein CASSLSPTVNEQFF.

CDR3 sequence reads: CASSQDVNEQFF. In nucleotides, the CDR3 is TGTGCCAGCAGCCAAGATGTAAATGAGCAGTTCTTC. The V gene is TRBV4-2, the J gene TRBJ2-1; the D is unclear. From germline, CDR1 is LGHNA and CDR2 YNFKEQ. Trimming took off 0 bases at V and 7 bases at J, with 4 bases between the two ends. The CDR3 contains 12 residues.

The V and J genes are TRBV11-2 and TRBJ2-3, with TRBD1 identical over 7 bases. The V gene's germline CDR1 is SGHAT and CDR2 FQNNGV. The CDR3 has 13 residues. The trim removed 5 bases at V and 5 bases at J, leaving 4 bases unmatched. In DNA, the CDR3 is TGTGCCAGCAGCCGGACAGGATTAGATACGCAGTATTTT. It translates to CASSRTGLDTQYF. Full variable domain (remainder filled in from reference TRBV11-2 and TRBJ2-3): EAGVAQSPRYKIIEKRQSVAFWCNPISGHATLYWYQQILGQGPKLLIQFQNNGVVDDSQLPKDRFSAERLKGVDSTLKIQPAKLEDSAVYLCASSRTGLDTQYFGPGTRLTVL.

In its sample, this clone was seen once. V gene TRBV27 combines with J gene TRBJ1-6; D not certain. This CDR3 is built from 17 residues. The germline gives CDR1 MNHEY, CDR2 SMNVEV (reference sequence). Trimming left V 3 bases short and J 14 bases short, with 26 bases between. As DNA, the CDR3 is TGTGCCAGCAGTTTCGGCGTGGGAGGCAAGGCGGCCGAGTCCCTCCACTTT. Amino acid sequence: CASSFGVGGKAAESLHF.

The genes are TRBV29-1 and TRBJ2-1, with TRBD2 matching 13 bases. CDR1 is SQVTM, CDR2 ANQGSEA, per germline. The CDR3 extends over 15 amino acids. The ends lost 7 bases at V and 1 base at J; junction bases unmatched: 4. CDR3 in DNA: TGCAGCGCACTAGCGGGGGGGACGTCCTACAATGAGCAGTTCTTC. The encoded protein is CSALAGGTSYNEQFF.

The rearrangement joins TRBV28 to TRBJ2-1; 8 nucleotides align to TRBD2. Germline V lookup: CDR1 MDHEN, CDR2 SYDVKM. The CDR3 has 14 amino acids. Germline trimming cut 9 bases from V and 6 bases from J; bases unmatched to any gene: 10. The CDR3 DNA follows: TGTGCCAGGCCGGGAGGGACCGAAATCAATGAGCAGTTCTTC. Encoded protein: CARPGGTEINEQFF.

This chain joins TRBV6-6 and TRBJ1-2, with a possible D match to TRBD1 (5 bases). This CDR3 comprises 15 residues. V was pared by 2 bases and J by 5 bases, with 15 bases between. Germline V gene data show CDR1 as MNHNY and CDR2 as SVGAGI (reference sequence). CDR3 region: CASSYGAGEKYGYTF. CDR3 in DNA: TGTGCCAGCAGTTACGGGGCAGGAGAGAAATATGGCTACACCTTC.

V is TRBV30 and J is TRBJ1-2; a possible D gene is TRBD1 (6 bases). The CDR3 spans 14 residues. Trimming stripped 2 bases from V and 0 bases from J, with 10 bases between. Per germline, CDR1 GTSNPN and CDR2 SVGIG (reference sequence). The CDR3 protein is CAWSRDTANYGYTF. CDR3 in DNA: TGTGCCTGGAGTAGGGACACAGCTAACTATGGCTACACCTTC.

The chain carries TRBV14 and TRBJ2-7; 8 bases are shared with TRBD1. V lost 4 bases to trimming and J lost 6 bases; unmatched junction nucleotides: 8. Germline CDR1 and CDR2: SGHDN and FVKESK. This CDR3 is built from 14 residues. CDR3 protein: CASSLEQGASEQYF. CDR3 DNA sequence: TGTGCCAGCAGCCTCGAGCAGGGGGCGTCCGAGCAGTACTTC.

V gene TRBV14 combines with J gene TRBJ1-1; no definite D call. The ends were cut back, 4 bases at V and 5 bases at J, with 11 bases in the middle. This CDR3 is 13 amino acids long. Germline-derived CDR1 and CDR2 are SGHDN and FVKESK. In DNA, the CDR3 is TGTGCCAGCAGCCCGTCTTACGGGACTGAAGCTTTCTTT. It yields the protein CASSPSYGTEAFF.

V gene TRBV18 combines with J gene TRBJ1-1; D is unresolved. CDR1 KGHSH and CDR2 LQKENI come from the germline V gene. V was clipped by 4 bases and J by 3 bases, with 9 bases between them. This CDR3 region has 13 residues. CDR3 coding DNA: TGTGCCAGCTCACTCGTCCGGGACACTGAAGCTTTCTTT. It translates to CASSLVRDTEAFF.

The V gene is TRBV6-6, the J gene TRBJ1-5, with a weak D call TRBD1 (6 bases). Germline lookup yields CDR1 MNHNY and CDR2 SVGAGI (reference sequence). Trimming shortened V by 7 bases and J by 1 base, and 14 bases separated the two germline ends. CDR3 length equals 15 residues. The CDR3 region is CASNPTGMSNQPQHF. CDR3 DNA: TGTGCCAGCAACCCCACAGGGATGAGCAATCAGCCCCAGCATTTT.

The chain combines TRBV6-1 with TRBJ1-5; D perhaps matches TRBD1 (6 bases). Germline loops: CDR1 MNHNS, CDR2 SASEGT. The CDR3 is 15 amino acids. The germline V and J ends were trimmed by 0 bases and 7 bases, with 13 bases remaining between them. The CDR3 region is CASSEATGIGQPQHF. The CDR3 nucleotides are TGTGCCAGCAGTGAAGCCACAGGGATTGGGCAGCCCCAGCATTTT.

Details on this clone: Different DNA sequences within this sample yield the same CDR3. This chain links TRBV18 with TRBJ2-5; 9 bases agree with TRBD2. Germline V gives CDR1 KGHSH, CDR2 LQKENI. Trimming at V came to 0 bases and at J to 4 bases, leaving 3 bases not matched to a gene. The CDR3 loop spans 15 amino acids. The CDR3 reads CASSPPGLAAETQYF. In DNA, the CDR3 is TGTGCCAGCTCACCACCGGGACTAGCCGCAGAGACCCAGTACTTC.

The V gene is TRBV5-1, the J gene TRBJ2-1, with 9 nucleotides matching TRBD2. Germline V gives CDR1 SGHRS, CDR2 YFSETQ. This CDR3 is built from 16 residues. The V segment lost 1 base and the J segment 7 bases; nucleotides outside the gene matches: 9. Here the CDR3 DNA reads TGCGCCAGCAGCTTGAGAACCGGGACTAGCCTGAATGAGCAGTTCTTC. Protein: CASSLRTGTSLNEQFF.

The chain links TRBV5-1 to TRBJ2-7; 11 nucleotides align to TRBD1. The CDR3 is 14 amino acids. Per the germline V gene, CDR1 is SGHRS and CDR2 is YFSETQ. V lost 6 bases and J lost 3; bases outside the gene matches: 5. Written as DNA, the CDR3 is TGCGCCAGCAAGGGACAGGGGGTGATCTACGAGCAGTACTTC. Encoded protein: CASKGQGVIYEQYF. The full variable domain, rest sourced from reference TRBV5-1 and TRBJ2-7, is KAGVTQTPRYLIKTRGQQVTLSCSPISGHRSVSWYQQTPGQGLQFLFEYFSETQRNKGNFPGRFSGRQFSNSRSEMNVSTLELGDSALYLCASKGQGVIYEQYFGPGTRLTVT.

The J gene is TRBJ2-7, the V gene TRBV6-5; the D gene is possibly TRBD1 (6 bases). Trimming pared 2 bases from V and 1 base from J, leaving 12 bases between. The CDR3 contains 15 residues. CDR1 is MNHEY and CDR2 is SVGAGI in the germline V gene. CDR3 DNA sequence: TGTGCCAGCAGTTACGGTTTACAGGGTTCCTACGAGCAGTACTTC. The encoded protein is CASSYGLQGSYEQYF.

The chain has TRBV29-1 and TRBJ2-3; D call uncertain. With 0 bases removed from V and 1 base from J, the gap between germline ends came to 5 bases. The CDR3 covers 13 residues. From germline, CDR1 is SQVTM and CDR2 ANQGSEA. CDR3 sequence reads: CSVEDLRTDTQYF. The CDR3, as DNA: TGCAGCGTTGAAGATCTACGCACAGATACGCAGTATTTT.

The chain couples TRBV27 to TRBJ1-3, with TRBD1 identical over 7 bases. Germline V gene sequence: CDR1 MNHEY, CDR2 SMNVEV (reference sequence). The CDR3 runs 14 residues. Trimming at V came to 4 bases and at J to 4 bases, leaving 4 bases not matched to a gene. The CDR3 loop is CASSSLDRGNTIYF. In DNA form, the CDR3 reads TGTGCCAGCAGTTCCCTGGACAGGGGAAACACCATATATTTT.

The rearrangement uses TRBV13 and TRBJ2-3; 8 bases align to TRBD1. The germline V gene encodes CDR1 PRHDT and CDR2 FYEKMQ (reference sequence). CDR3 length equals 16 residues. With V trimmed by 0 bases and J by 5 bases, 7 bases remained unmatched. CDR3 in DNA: TGTGCCAGCAGCTTAGGCAGGGGGCAGGTTAGAGATACGCAGTATTTT. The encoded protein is CASSLGRGQVRDTQYF.

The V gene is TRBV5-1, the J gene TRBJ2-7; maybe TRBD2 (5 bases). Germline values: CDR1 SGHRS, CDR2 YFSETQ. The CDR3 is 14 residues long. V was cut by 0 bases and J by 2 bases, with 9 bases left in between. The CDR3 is CASSLVGVAYEQYF. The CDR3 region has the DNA TGCGCCAGCAGCTTGGTCGGGGTGGCCTACGAGCAGTACTTC.

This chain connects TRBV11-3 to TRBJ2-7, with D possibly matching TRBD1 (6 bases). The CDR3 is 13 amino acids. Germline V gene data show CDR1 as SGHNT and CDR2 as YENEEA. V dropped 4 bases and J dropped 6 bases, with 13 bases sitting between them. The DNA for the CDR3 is TGTGCCAGCAGCTCGGGGCCAGGGGCCGAGCAGTACTTC. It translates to CASSSGPGAEQYF.

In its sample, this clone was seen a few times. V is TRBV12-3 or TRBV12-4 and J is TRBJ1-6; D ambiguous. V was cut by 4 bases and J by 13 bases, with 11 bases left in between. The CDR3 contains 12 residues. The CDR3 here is CASSSSNAPLHF. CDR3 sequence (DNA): TGTGCCAGCAGTTCAAGCAACGCGCCCCTCCACTTT.

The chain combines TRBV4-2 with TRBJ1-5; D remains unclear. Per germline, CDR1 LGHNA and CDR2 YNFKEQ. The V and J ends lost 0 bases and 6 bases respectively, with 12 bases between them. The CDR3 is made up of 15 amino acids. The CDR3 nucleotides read TGTGCCAGCAGCCAAGATATCTCGGCGGCTCAGCCCCAGCATTTT. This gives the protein CASSQDISAAQPQHF.

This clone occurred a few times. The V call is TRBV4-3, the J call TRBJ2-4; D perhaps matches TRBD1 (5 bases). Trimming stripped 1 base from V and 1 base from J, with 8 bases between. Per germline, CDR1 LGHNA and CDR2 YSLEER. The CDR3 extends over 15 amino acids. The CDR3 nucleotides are TGCGCCAGCAGCCAAGGACAGTGGGCCAAAAACATTCAGTACTTC. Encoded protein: CASSQGQWAKNIQYF.

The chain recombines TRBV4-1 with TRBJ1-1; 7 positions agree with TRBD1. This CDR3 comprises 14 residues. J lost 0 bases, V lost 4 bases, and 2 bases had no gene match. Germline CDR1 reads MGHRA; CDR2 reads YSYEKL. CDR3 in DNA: TGCGCCAGCAGCCGGACAGGCATGAACACTGAAGCTTTCTTT. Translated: CASSRTGMNTEAFF.

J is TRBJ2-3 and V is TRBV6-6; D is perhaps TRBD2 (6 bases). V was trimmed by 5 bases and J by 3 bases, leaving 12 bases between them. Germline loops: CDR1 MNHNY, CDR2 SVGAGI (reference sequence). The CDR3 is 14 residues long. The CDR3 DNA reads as TGTGCCAGCAGTGCTTGGGGGGTGACAGATACGCAGTATTTT. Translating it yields CASSAWGVTDTQYF.

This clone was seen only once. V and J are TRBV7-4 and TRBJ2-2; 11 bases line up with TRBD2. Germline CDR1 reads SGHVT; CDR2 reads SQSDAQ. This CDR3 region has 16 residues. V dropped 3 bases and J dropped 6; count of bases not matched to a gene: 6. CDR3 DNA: TGTGCCAGCAGCTTTATTAGCGGGGGGGATCCCGGGGAGCTGTTTTTT. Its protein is CASSFISGGDPGELFF.

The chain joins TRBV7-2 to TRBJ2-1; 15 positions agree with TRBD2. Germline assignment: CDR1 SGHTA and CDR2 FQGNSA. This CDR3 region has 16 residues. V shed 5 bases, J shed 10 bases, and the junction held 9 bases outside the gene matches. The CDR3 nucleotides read TGTGCCAGCAGCCCTCGGGGACTAGCGGGAGGCGGAGAGCAGTTCTTC. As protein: CASSPRGLAGGGEQFF.

CDR3 residues: CASSPGGNTGELFF. For the CDR3, the DNA is TGTGCCAGCAGTCCAGGGGGTAACACCGGGGAGCTGTTTTTT. The chain carries TRBV28 and TRBJ2-2; TRBD1 matches 7 bases. The J segment lost 2 bases and the V segment lost 5 bases, leaving 2 bases of the junction unmatched. The CDR3 covers 14 residues. Per the germline V gene, CDR1 is MDHEN and CDR2 is SYDVKM.

CDR3 in amino acids: CASSRYNTEDGYGYTF. The CDR3 DNA is TGCGCCAGCAGCCGCTATAATACGGAGGATGGTTATGGCTACACCTTC. This chain connects TRBV4-3 to TRBJ1-2; D not certain. V lost 4 bases and J 5 bases, leaving 20 bases between the germline ends. CDR3 size: 16 residues. From germline, CDR1 is LGHNA and CDR2 YSLEER.

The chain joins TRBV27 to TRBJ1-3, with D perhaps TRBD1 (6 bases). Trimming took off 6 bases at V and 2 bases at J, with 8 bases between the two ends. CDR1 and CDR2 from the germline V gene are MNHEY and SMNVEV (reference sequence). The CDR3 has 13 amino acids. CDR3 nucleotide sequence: TGTGCCAGCAGACAGGGTGCTGGAAACACCATATATTTT. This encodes CASRQGAGNTIYF.